This T cell receptor (beta chain) appears in the sequencing data of a study of shared clonotypes between healthy human individuals. Study-wide findings and caveats: Some naive CD4 clonotypes, around 5%, turned up in common across a handful of donors. In general, naive subsets displayed greater estimated richness than memory subsets did.

This clone is a singleton in its sample. Its antigen is not known. All donors were Caucasian adults living in Nashville, Tennessee. Original processing methods: Junction-only immunoSEQ data arrived without quality scores, meaning filtering differed. TCRdb's copy holds only in-frame clones and misses some; the assay was immunoSEQ multiplex PCR. V, J and clone size derive from that table, while D and trimming were established from the DNA sequence. The data contain roughly 1.5 million clones, approximately 98% of them singletons. The CDR3 contains 15 residues. Unmatched junction bases numbered 4, after V lost 4 bases and J lost 5 bases. Germline V gives CDR1 MNHNS, CDR2 SASEGT.

The chain recombines TRBV6-1 with TRBJ2-1, with 11 bases aligning to TRBD2. This TCR derives from a man younger than 40 in good health. Sequenced: naive CD4+ T cells sorted from blood. As for subset: CD45RA+ positively selected. CDR3 sequence: CASSGLAGGHNEQFF. In DNA, the CDR3 is TGTGCCAGCAGTGGCCTAGCGGGAGGTCACAATGAGCAGTTCTTC.